The clone carrying this T cell receptor beta chain has more than one count but fewer than ten. Each CDR3 protein gets one entry after TCRdb re-called the 5' RACE reads with MiXCR. The data hold roughly 300,000 distinct CDR3 sequences, with roughly 8.2% observed a single time. Germline V gene lookup returns CDR1 KGHSH and CDR2 LQKENI. V lost 4 bases to trimming and J lost 5 bases, with 12 bases between them. This CDR3 is 13 amino acids long. The sample is drawn from a study of T-cell memory formation after mild COVID-19. The chain recombines TRBV18 with TRBJ2-7; D unclear. The receptor comes from a man aged 18 to 35 who had mild COVID-19 (a few samples of this study predate the infection). Cell type and time point are not known. Material: PBMCs or a T cell subset sorted from them (not recorded which). CDR3 bases: TGTGCCAGCTCACAGGGATCTGGAGACGAGCAGTACGTC. This sequence encodes CASSQGSGDEQYV.